The 7 T cell receptor beta chains below all came from one sample that was sequenced in a study of T-cell memory formation after mild COVID-19. TCRdb re-analysed the 5' RACE reads in MiXCR, keeping a single row per CDR3 protein. The data show roughly 550,000 distinct CDR3 sequences, with roughly 22% seen just once and 12% held by the top ten. The material sequenced was PBMCs or a T cell subset sorted from them (not recorded which). The receptors were sampled from an adult woman who had mild COVID-19 (a few samples of this study predate the infection). Cell type and time point are not known.

This chain links TRBV7-2 with TRBJ1-4, with TRBD1 matching 12 bases. This CDR3 contains 18 residues. The germline gives CDR1 SGHTA, CDR2 FQGNSA. The ends lost 3 bases at V and 1 base at J; junction bases unmatched: 6. CDR3 in DNA: TGTGCCAGCAGCTTGTGGGACAGGGGGCTTGTAACTAATGAAAAACTGTTTTTT. Translated, it gives CASSLWDRGLVTNEKLFF.

This chain uses TRBV6-2 or TRBV6-3 with TRBJ2-6, with D tentatively TRBD1 (6 bases). CDR1 MNHEY and CDR2 SVGEGT come from the germline V gene. This CDR3 comprises 15 residues. The V and J ends lost 4 bases and 0 bases respectively, with 7 bases between them. In DNA, the CDR3 is TGTGCCAGCAGTTGGGACAACTCTGGGGCCAACGTCCTGACTTTC. This gives the protein CASSWDNSGANVLTF.

This clonotype was counted only a few times. V is TRBV29-1 and J is TRBJ2-1; D gene uncertain. The CDR3 consists of 12 residues. V was shortened by 4 bases and J by 7 bases, with 11 bases between the two germline ends. In germline, CDR1 is SQVTM, CDR2 ANQGSEA. In nucleotides, the CDR3 is TGCAGCGTTGGTGCAGGCTGGAATGAGCAGTTCTTC. Protein: CSVGAGWNEQFF.

V usage is TRBV4-3 and J usage is TRBJ2-3; D perhaps matches TRBD1 (5 bases). From germline, CDR1 is LGHNA and CDR2 YSLEER. The ends were cut back, 2 bases at V and 3 bases at J, with 15 bases in the middle. CDR3 size: 16 residues. The CDR3 spells CASSQWDAGITDTQYF. In nucleotides, the CDR3 is TGCGCCAGCAGCCAATGGGATGCAGGGATAACAGATACGCAGTATTTT.

The rearrangement links TRBV27 to TRBJ2-7; D perhaps matches TRBD2 (5 bases). Per germline, CDR1 MNHEY and CDR2 SMNVEV (reference sequence). There are 19 residues in the CDR3. The V end was cut by 2 bases, the J end by 2 bases, with 25 bases between. The DNA of the CDR3 is TGTGCCAGCAGTTTAATACCACCCTCCCCGGGGTCAAGTCCCTACGAGCAGTACTTC. Protein: CASSLIPPSPGSSPYEQYF.

V and J are TRBV3-1 and TRBJ2-1; 13 bases are a match to TRBD2. The germline V gene has CDR1 LGHDT and CDR2 YNNKEL (reference sequence). The junction had 6 bases not matched to a gene; V was cut back by 4 bases and J by 12 bases. This CDR3 is built from 14 residues. Written as DNA, the CDR3 is TGTGCCAGCAGCCCCGGGACTAGCGGGGATCGGCAGTTCTTC. This gives the protein CASSPGTSGDRQFF.

The chain combines TRBV23-1 with TRBJ2-7; D gene uncertain. TRBV23-1 is reported as an ORF; its role is uncertain. V was pared by 3 bases and J by 2 bases, with 8 bases between. This CDR3 is built from 13 residues. The CDR3 is CASSHPDTYEQYF. Here the CDR3 DNA reads TGCGCCAGCAGTCACCCGGATACCTACGAGCAGTACTTC.